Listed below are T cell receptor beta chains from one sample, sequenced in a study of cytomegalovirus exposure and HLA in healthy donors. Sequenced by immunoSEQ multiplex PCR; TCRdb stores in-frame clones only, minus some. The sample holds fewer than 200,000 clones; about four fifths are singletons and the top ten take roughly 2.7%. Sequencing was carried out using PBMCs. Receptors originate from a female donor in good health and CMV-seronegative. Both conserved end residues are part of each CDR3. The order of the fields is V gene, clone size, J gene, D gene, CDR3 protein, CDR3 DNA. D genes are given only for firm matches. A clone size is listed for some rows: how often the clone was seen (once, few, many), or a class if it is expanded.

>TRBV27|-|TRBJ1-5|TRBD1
CASSPTGVSTQHF
TGTGCCAGCAGTCCGACAGGGGTATCGACCCAGCATTTT
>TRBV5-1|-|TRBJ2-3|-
CASSPGLSTGDTQYF
TGCGCCAGCAGCCCGGGACTTAGCACGGGGGATACGCAGTATTTT
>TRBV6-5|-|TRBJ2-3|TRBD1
CASSRTGMGDTQYF
TGTGCCAGCAGCAGGACAGGGATGGGAGATACGCAGTATTTT
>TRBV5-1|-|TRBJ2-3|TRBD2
CASSHGTSGRLLDTQYF
TGCGCCAGCAGCCACGGGACTAGCGGGAGGTTATTAGATACGCAGTATTTT
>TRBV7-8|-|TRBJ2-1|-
CASSFRTNYNEQFF
TGTGCCAGCAGCTTCCGGACTAATTACAATGAGCAGTTCTTC
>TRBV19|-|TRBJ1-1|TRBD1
CASSIFRGQVGNTEAFF
TGTGCCAGTAGTATCTTCAGGGGGCAGGTGGGGAACACTGAAGCTTTCTTT
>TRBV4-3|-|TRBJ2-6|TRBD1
CASSRVTGDNAGANVLTF
TGCGCCAGCAGCCGAGTGACAGGGGATAATGCCGGGGCCAACGTCCTGACTTTC
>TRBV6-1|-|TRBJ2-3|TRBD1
CASSEARTGLGTDTQYF
TGTGCCAGCAGTGAAGCTCGGACAGGGTTGGGCACAGATACGCAGTATTTT
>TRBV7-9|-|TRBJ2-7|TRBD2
CASSQLAGVLYEQYF
TGTGCCAGCAGCCAACTAGCGGGAGTCCTGTACGAGCAGTACTTC
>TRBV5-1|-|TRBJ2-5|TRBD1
CASSWDSQETQYF
TGCGCCAGCAGCTGGGACAGTCAAGAGACCCAGTACTTC
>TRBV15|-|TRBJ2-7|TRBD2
CATSRTSRTYEQYF
TGTGCCACCAGCAGGACTAGCCGCACCTACGAGCAGTACTTC
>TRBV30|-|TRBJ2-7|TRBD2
CAWSVRGRDWEQYF
TGTGCCTGGAGTGTACGTGGGAGGGATTGGGAGCAGTACTTC
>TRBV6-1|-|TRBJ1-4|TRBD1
CASSPGTAPEKLFF
TGTGCCAGCAGCCCCGGGACAGCCCCTGAAAAACTGTTTTTT
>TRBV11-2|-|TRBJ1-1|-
CASSLDMGALTEAFF
TGTGCCAGCAGCTTAGATATGGGGGCACTCACTGAAGCTTTCTTT
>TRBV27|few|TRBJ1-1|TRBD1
CASSLMGQGGFQGTEAFF
TGTGCCAGCAGTTTAATGGGACAGGGGGGGTTTCAGGGGACTGAAGCTTTCTTT
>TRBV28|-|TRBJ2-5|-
CASSSRGIAQETQYF
TGTGCCAGCAGTTCTAGGGGTATCGCCCAAGAGACCCAGTACTTC
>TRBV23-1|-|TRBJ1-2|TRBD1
CASSPLDRVGGYTF
TGCGCCAGCAGTCCCCTGGACAGGGTGGGCGGCTACACCTTC
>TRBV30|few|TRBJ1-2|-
CAWSPGVPYGYTF
TGTGCCTGGAGTCCAGGGGTTCCCTATGGCTACACCTTC
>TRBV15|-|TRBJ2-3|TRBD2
CATSRDLLAGGTTDTQYF
TGTGCCACCAGCAGAGACTTACTAGCGGGAGGGACGACAGATACGCAGTATTTT
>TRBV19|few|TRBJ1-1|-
CASSTHRSNTEAFF
TGTGCCAGTAGTACCCACAGGTCGAACACTGAAGCTTTCTTT
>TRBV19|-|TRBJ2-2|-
CASRDPPGAGTGELFF
TGTGCCAGTAGGGACCCTCCAGGGGCAGGGACCGGGGAGCTGTTTTTT
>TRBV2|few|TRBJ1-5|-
CASNKGSSNQPQHF
TGTGCCAGCAATAAGGGGTCGAGCAATCAGCCCCAGCATTTT
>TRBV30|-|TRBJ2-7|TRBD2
CAWSQRWGGSYEQYF
TGTGCCTGGAGCCAAAGGTGGGGGGGGTCCTACGAGCAGTACTTC